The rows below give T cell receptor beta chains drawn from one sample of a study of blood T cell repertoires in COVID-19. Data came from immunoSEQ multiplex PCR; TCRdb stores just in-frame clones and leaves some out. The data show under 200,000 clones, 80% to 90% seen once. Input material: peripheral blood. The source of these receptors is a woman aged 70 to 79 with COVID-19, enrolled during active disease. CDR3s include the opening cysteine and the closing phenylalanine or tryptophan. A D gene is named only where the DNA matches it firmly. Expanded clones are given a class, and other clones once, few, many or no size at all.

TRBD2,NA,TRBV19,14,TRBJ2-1,TGTGCCAGTAGTATACGGGGGGTGGTTAGTGAGCAGTTCTTC,CASSIRGVVSEQFF
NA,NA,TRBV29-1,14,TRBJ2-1,TGCAGCGCCGCAGCGGCGGGCTCCTACAATGAGCAGTTCTTC,CSAAAAGSYNEQFF
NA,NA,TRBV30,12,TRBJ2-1,TGTGCCTGGAGTCGTTTATACAATGAGCAGTTCTTC,CAWSRLYNEQFF
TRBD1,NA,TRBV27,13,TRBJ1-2,TGTGCCAGCAGTGGGACAGGGAGGGTTGGCTACACCTTC,CASSGTGRVGYTF
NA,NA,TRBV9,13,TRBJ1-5,TGTGCCAGCAGCGTCGGCCACGACACTCCCCAGCATTTT,CASSVGHDTPQHF
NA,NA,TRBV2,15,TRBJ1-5,TGTGCCAGCAGAGAAAGGACAACTGAATATCAGCCCCAGCATTTT,CASRERTTEYQPQHF
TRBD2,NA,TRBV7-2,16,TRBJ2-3,TGTGCCAGCAGCGCTTTAGCGGGGGGCGTGACAGATACGCAGTATTTT,CASSALAGGVTDTQYF
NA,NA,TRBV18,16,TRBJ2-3,TGTGCCAGCTCACCCCGGCTGGGGGGTGGTGCAGATACGCAGTATTTT,CASSPRLGGGADTQYF
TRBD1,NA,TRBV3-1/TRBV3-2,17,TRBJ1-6,TGTGCCAGCAGCCAAGGCCTGAGGACAGGTTATAATTCACCCCTCCACTTT,CASSQGLRTGYNSPLHF
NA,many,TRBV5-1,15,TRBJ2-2,TGCGCCAGCAGCTTGTTTCGCGAGGGAGGCGGGGAGCTGTTTTTT,CASSLFREGGGELFF
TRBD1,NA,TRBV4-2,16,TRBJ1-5,TGTGCCAGCAGCCAAGATGACAGGGGGGGAAATCAGCCCCAGCATTTT,CASSQDDRGGNQPQHF
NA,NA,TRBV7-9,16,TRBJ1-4,TGTGCCAGCAGCTATATGGGACACGATGGCGGAGAAAAACTGTTTTTT,CASSYMGHDGGEKLFF
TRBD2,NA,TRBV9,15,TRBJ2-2,TGTGCCAGCAGCGTAGGGGGCGGGGGGGCCGGGGAGCTGTTTTTT,CASSVGGGGAGELFF
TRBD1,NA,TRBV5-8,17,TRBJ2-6,TGTGCCAGCAGCTCCCGGACAGGGGGGGCTGGGGCCAACGTCCTGACTTTC,CASSSRTGGAGANVLTF
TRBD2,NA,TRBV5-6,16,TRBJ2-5,TGTGCCAGCAGCTTCAGACTAGCGGGGGGCCAAGAGACCCAGTACTTC,CASSFRLAGGQETQYF
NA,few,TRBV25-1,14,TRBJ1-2,TGTGCCAGCAGTCCCTCTGGGGCCCTCGGCGGCTACACCTTC,CASSPSGALGGYTF
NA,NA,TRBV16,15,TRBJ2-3,TGTGCCAGCAGCCAATGGAGCACCAACACAGATACGCAGTATTTT,CASSQWSTNTDTQYF
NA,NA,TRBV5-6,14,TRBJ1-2,TGTGCCAGCAGCTTGGGGCGGGTCGGTCGGGGCTACACCTTC,CASSLGRVGRGYTF
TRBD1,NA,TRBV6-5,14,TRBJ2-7,TGTGCCAGCAGTTACCGGGACAGGCTCTACGAGCAGTACTTC,CASSYRDRLYEQYF
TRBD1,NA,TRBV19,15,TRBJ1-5,TGTGCCAGTAGTATCGGTTCAGGGGGCCCTCAGCCCCAGCATTTT,CASSIGSGGPQPQHF
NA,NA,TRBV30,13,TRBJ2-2,TGTGCCTCCACCAGGGTCGGTGCCGGGGAGCTGTTTTTT,CASTRVGAGELFF
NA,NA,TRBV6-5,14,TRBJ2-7,TGTGCCAGCATCCGGACAGCTGGGCGGCACGAGCAGTACTTC,CASIRTAGRHEQYF
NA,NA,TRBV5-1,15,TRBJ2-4,TGCGCCAGCAGCTTGGACACAGGCACCAAAAACATTCAGTACTTC,CASSLDTGTKNIQYF
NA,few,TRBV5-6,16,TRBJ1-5,TGTGCCAGCAGCTTTAGGACAGCCCTGGGCAATCAGCCCCAGCATTTT,CASSFRTALGNQPQHF
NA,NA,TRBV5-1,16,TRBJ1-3,TGCGCCAGCAGCTTGACGTACGGGGGAGCTGGAAACACCATATATTTT,CASSLTYGGAGNTIYF
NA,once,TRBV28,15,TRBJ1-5,NA,CASSTSFHPAQPQHF